This T cell receptor beta chain was retrieved from a study of blood T cell repertoires in COVID-19. Study-wide context: Sources were T cells, B-cell-depleted T cells, or PBMCs; the material itself was cDNA or gDNA.

Living in about 25 US areas, the participants were between about 18 and 90 years of age. Cohort placement rested on clinical history that participants reported themselves. In the original processing: Amplifying reference gene primers gave estimates of nucleated cell counts. Measured with immunoSEQ multiplex PCR; TCRdb has only the in-frame clones, and not every one. The DNA gave D and trimming, while V, J and clone size come from that table. The sample holds around 160,000 clones; approximately 83% are singletons and the top ten take roughly 13%. The origin of this receptor is a woman aged 60 to 75 who had recovered from COVID-19. Sequences were obtained from PBMCs or T cells enriched from blood (not recorded which).

The CDR3 sequence is CASSRAGTGAEQYF. The CDR3 coding sequence is TGTGCCAGCTCTCGCGCCGGGACAGGGGCGGAGCAGTACTTC. The chain joins TRBV18 to TRBJ2-7; TRBD1 matches 10 bases. This CDR3 is built from 14 residues. Germline lookup yields CDR1 KGHSH and CDR2 LQKENI. V trimming: 6 bases; J trimming: 7 bases; junction bases outside the gene matches: 9.